Each of the 32 T cell receptor beta chains below was sequenced from the same sample in a study of T cells in Graves' hyperthyroidism and ophthalmopathy. What was amplified from RNA transcripts were TCR beta CDR3 regions. The HTBI primer set served for first-round RT-PCR of the TCR CDR3. Via MiXCR, TCRdb re-called the multiplex PCR reads, giving one row per CDR3 protein. The sample consists of 530,000 or so distinct CDR3 sequences, 15% to 20% of them appearing once. Sequencing was carried out using blood. All receptors derive from a woman younger than 35 with Graves' ophthalmopathy.

This clonotype was seen more than once but under ten times. The chain recombines TRBV4-3 with TRBJ2-1, with D possibly matching TRBD2 (6 bases). CDR1 is LGHNA and CDR2 is YSLEER in the germline V gene. CDR3 size: 17 residues. With 0 bases removed from V and 2 bases from J, the gap between germline ends came to 14 bases. DNA for the CDR3: TGCGCCAGCAGCCAAGAGGAGGGGACTCAAACCTACAATGAGCAGTTCTTC. This codes for CASSQEEGTQTYNEQFF.

The V and J genes are TRBV7-8 and TRBJ2-2; 12 nucleotides line up with TRBD2. Trimming took 0 bases from V and 6 from J; bases not matched to a gene: 11. The CDR3 has 19 amino acids. Per germline, CDR1 SGHVS and CDR2 FQNEAQ. The CDR3 sequence: CASSLAQASGGAPAGELFF. CDR3 sequence (DNA): TGTGCCAGCAGCTTAGCGCAAGCTAGCGGGGGGGCCCCCGCCGGGGAGCTGTTTTTT.

This clonotype was detected ten times or more. This chain joins TRBV12-3 or TRBV12-4 and TRBJ1-1; D is ambiguous. Trimming cost V 1 base and J 8 bases, with 8 bases left between them. The CDR3 is 12 residues long. CDR3 loop: CASSLDGEEAFF. Here the CDR3 DNA reads TGTGCCAGCAGTTTAGACGGGGAGGAAGCTTTCTTT.

This clonotype was counted many times. V and J are TRBV6-1 and TRBJ1-2; possibly TRBD1 for D (6 bases). CDR3 size: 14 residues. Per the germline V gene, CDR1 is MNHNS and CDR2 is SASEGT. Trimming cost V 5 bases and J 8 bases, with 18 bases left between them. The CDR3 reads CASSSFGGHRGYTF. CDR3 in DNA: TGTGCCAGCAGTTCCTTCGGGGGCCATCGGGGCTACACCTTC.

Only one count was recorded for this clonotype. This sequence may be a read error, since a much larger clone differs from it by one base. V usage is TRBV10-1 and J usage is TRBJ2-3; D may correspond to TRBD1 or TRBD2 (5 bases each). Germline assignment: CDR1 WNHNN and CDR2 SYGVQD (reference sequence). This CDR3 comprises 15 residues. The CDR3 DNA is TGCGCCAGCAGTGAGCGGGGCCCCAGCACAGATACGCGGTATTTT. Protein: CASSERGPSTDTRYF.

DNA of the CDR3: TGTGCCAGCAGTGCTTTGGGGGGGAACACTGAAGCTTTCTTT. Translation gives CASSALGGNTEAFF. The chain recombines TRBV6-2 or TRBV6-3 with TRBJ1-1, with TRBD1 as a possible D gene (5 bases). CDR1 and CDR2 (germline): MNHEY, SVGEGT. The CDR3 runs to 14 residues. V lost 5 bases and J 1 base, leaving 11 bases between the germline ends.

There are many counts of this clonotype. The chain has TRBV5-1 and TRBJ1-4, with 8 bases that match TRBD1. This CDR3 spans 14 amino acids. J lost 5 bases, V lost 4 bases, and 4 bases had no gene match. Germline CDR1 and CDR2: SGHRS and YFSETQ. The CDR3 protein is CASSPRQGNEKLFF. CDR3 DNA: TGCGCCAGCAGCCCAAGACAGGGGAATGAAAAACTGTTTTTT.

J is TRBJ2-7 and V is TRBV5-6; D gene uncertain. Germline lookup yields CDR1 SGHDT and CDR2 YYEEEE. Trimming removed 2 bases at V and 2 bases at J, with 11 bases between. CDR3 length: 14 residues. CDR3: CASSFFVRTYEQYF. The CDR3 DNA reads as TGTGCCAGCAGCTTCTTTGTCCGGACCTACGAGCAGTACTTC.

This clonotype was detected many times. CDR3 nucleotide sequence: TGTGCCAGCAGCCAAATTAACACTGAAGCTTTCTTT. Translating it yields CASSQINTEAFF. This chain joins TRBV3-1 and TRBJ1-1; D is unresolved. Trimming took off 2 bases at V and 2 bases at J, with 3 bases between the two ends. Germline CDR1 is LGHDT and CDR2 is YNNKEL (reference sequence). The CDR3 length is 12 residues.

V is TRBV7-3 and J is TRBJ1-1; D remains ambiguous. V lost 5 bases and J lost 6, with 22 bases in between. CDR1 is SGHTA, CDR2 FQGTGA, per germline. CDR3 length equals 16 residues. The CDR3 nucleotides read TGTGCCAGCAGCCCATGGCCAAATCAGGCCTACCCTGAAGCTTTCTTT. It translates to CASSPWPNQAYPEAFF.

The table lists this clonotype with many counts. The rearrangement joins TRBV12-3 or TRBV12-4 to TRBJ1-5; 10 bases line up with TRBD1. The CDR3 totals 21 residues. V shed 5 bases and J 0 bases; nucleotides not matched to a gene: 19. The DNA of the CDR3 is TGTGCCAGCAGTATTTCCCGCCCGGGACAGGGGACCGATTATAGCAATCAGCCCCAGCATTTT. Its translation is CASSISRPGQGTDYSNQPQHF.

This sequence joins TRBV20-1 and TRBJ2-3, with TRBD2 matching over 9 bases. This CDR3 has 15 amino acids. Trimming took 3 bases from V and 0 from J; bases not matched to a gene: 4. The germline CDR1 and CDR2 sequences are DFQATT and SNEGSKA (reference sequence). This CDR3 is CSARWAGGSTDTQYF. The CDR3 bases are TGCAGTGCTAGGTGGGCGGGGGGGAGCACAGATACGCAGTATTTT.

V and J are TRBV28 and TRBJ2-4; no clear D gene. The CDR3 spans 14 residues. Germline values: CDR1 MDHEN, CDR2 SYDVKM. Trimming left V 7 bases short and J 2 bases short, with 12 bases between. CDR3 protein: CASTPGRPKNIQYF. The CDR3 nucleotides are TGTGCCAGCACCCCCGGTAGACCCAAAAACATTCAGTACTTC.

This clonotype was seen many times. CDR3 residues: CASSQDPGQGSYEQYF. The CDR3 nucleotides are TGCGCCAGCAGCCAGGACCCGGGACAGGGGAGCTACGAGCAGTACTTC. V usage is TRBV4-3 and J usage is TRBJ2-7; 10 bases align to TRBD1. The CDR3 runs to 16 residues. V dropped 3 bases and J dropped 3; count of bases not matched to a gene: 8. From germline, CDR1 is LGHNA and CDR2 YSLEER.

This clonotype was seen only a few times. CDR3 DNA: TGTGCCAGTAACGAAGGGGGTAGCAATCAGCCCCAGCATTTT. Residues: CASNEGGSNQPQHF. This sequence joins TRBV19 and TRBJ1-5; D is possibly TRBD1 (6 bases). This CDR3 comprises 14 residues. Germline assignment: CDR1 LNHDA and CDR2 SQIVND (reference sequence). With 7 bases removed from V and 0 bases from J, the gap between germline ends came to 10 bases. The whole variable domain, filled in from reference TRBV19 and TRBJ1-5, reads DGGITQSPKYLFRKEGQNVTLSCEQNLNHDAMYWYRQDPGQGLRLIYYSQIVNDFQKGDIAEGYSVSREKKESFPLTVTSAQKNPTAFYLCASNEGGSNQPQHFGDGTRLSIL.

This chain links TRBV7-9 with TRBJ2-5; TRBD1 matches 8 bases. Trimming took 3 bases from V and 5 from J; bases not matched to a gene: 8. CDR1 is SEHNR and CDR2 is FQNEAQ in the germline V gene (reference sequence). This CDR3 is built from 15 residues. The CDR3 here is CASSFRQGRRETQYF. The CDR3 DNA reads TGTGCCAGCAGCTTTCGACAGGGGCGACGGGAGACCCAGTACTTC.

This clonotype was seen only a few times. A much larger clone is a single base away; this may be a read error. The CDR3 carries no conserved terminal phenylalanine or tryptophan, so it likely arises from a read error. The chain uses TRBV3-1 and TRBJ1-1; TRBD1 might be the D (5 bases). The germline CDR1 and CDR2 sequences are LGHDT and YNNKEL (reference sequence). V lost 7 bases, J lost 0 bases, and 18 bases lay in between. The CDR3 totals 16 residues. In DNA form, the CDR3 reads TGTGCCAGCAAATCCAATGCAGGGTGGATGAACACTGAAGCTTTCCTT. Encoded protein: CASKSNAGWMNTEAFL.

The rearrangement links TRBV5-6 to TRBJ2-5, with 14 bases identical to TRBD2. This CDR3 spans 16 amino acids. The V segment lost 3 bases and the J segment 5 bases; nucleotides outside the gene matches: 6. Looked up from germline, CDR1 is SGHDT and CDR2 is YYEEEE. The chain's CDR3 is CASSSGTSGSFETQYF. The CDR3 DNA sequence: TGTGCCAGCAGCTCCGGGACTAGCGGGAGCTTTGAGACCCAGTACTTC. The full variable domain, rest sourced from reference TRBV5-6 and TRBJ2-5, is DAGVTQSPTHLIKTRGQQVTLRCSPKSGHDTVSWYQQALGQGPQFIFQYYEEEERQRGNFPDRFSGHQFPNYSSELNVNALLLGDSALYLCASSSGTSGSFETQYFGPGTRLLVL.

In its sample, this clonotype was seen many times. The chain recombines TRBV2 with TRBJ2-7, with 8 bases that match TRBD1. Trimming at V came to 9 bases and at J to 3 bases, leaving 10 bases not matched to a gene. This CDR3 spans 14 amino acids. The germline CDR1 and CDR2 sequences are SNHLY and FYNNEI. CDR3: CASNPTGQGYEQYF. In DNA, the CDR3 is TGTGCCAGTAACCCCACCGGACAGGGCTACGAGCAGTACTTC. Drawing the rest from reference TRBV2 and TRBJ2-7, the complete variable domain is EPEVTQTPSHQVTQMGQEVILRCVPISNHLYFYWYRQILGQKVEFLVSFYNNEISEKSEIFDDQFSVERPDGSNFTLKIRSTKLEDSAMYFCASNPTGQGYEQYFGPGTRLTVT.

This clonotype was observed many times. The rearrangement joins TRBV7-2 to TRBJ2-1, with a tentative D call TRBD2 (6 bases). Deletions cut 1 base from V and 11 bases from J, with 18 bases between. This CDR3 has 15 residues. CDR1 SGHTA and CDR2 FQGNSA come from the germline V gene. The CDR3, as DNA: TGTGCCAGCAGCTTAGACGGGAGCAATCGGATGAAGCAGTTCTTC. Its protein is CASSLDGSNRMKQFF.

The rearrangement links TRBV29-1 to TRBJ2-5; D is ambiguous. The V gene lost 2 bases and the J gene lost 5 bases, with 6 bases spanning the gap. From germline, CDR1 is SQVTM and CDR2 ANQGSEA. The CDR3 has 11 residues. Written as DNA, the CDR3 is TGCAGCGTTGAAAAGGCGGAGACCCAGTACTTC. Translating it yields CSVEKAETQYF. The variable domain in full, with the rest retrieved from reference TRBV29-1 and TRBJ2-5, is SAVISQKPSRDICQRGTSLTIQCQVDSQVTMMFWYRQQPGQSLTLIATANQGSEATYESGFVIDKFPISRPNLTFSTLTVSNMSPEDSSIYLCSVEKAETQYFGPGTRLLVL.

There are many counts of this clonotype. V gene TRBV30 combines with J gene TRBJ2-7; 9 bases map to TRBD1. The CDR3 length is 13 residues. V lost 0 bases, J lost 7 bases, and 4 bases stayed unmatched. Per the germline V gene, CDR1 is GTSNPN and CDR2 is SVGIG (reference sequence). CDR3 sequence reads: CAWSVDRGSEQYF. Here the CDR3 DNA reads TGTGCCTGGAGTGTGGACAGGGGATCTGAGCAGTACTTC.

This clonotype was counted a few times. This chain connects TRBV6-1 to TRBJ2-1, with TRBD2 matching 11 bases. The CDR3 length is 17 residues. In germline, CDR1 is MNHNS, CDR2 SASEGT. After removal of 5 bases from V and 8 bases from J, the junction contained 14 bases not matched to a gene. The CDR3 loop is CASSSIVLAGGRDEQFF. DNA for the CDR3: TGTGCCAGCAGTTCTATTGTATTAGCGGGGGGGCGAGATGAGCAGTTCTTC.

This clonotype has at least ten counts. The chain links TRBV10-3 to TRBJ1-4; D is possibly TRBD1 (5 bases). V gave up 2 bases and J gave up 1 base, with 5 bases separating them. Germline CDR1 ENHRY, CDR2 SYGVKD. The CDR3 covers 14 residues. CDR3 sequence (DNA): TGTGCCATCAGTGAGACAGGAACTAATGAAAAACTGTTTTTT. Encoded protein: CAISETGTNEKLFF.

This clonotype was observed a few times. The DNA for the CDR3 is TGTGCCAGCAGCTTAGCAGGGGGCGGAAACATTCAGTACTTC. Its translation: CASSLAGGGNIQYF. The chain combines TRBV7-2 with TRBJ2-4; 7 bases are a match to TRBD1. The junction had 2 bases not matched to a gene; V was cut back by 0 bases and J by 6 bases. This CDR3 has 14 residues. From germline, CDR1 is SGHTA and CDR2 FQGNSA.

Many counts were recorded for this clonotype. This CDR3 reads CASSEDAGTPTDTQYF. CDR3 in DNA: TGTGCCAGCAGTGAAGACGCGGGGACCCCCACAGATACGCAGTATTTT. The chain has TRBV2 and TRBJ2-3; tentative D call: TRBD2 (6 bases). The germline gives CDR1 SNHLY, CDR2 FYNNEI. The CDR3 spans 16 residues. V was clipped by 1 base and J by 2 bases, with 13 bases between them. The whole variable domain, remainder taken from reference TRBV2 and TRBJ2-3, is EPEVTQTPSHQVTQMGQEVILRCVPISNHLYFYWYRQILGQKVEFLVSFYNNEISEKSEIFDDQFSVERPDGSNFTLKIRSTKLEDSAMYFCASSEDAGTPTDTQYFGPGTRLTVL.

This clonotype was picked up many times. The chain recombines TRBV20-1 with TRBJ1-6; TRBD1 matches 12 bases. The CDR3 loop spans 15 amino acids. CDR1 is DFQATT and CDR2 is SNEGSKA in the germline V gene (reference sequence). After removal of 4 bases from V and 7 bases from J, the junction contained 5 bases not matched to a gene. The CDR3 region is CSATGTGGSNSPLHF. In nucleotides, the CDR3 is TGCAGTGCTACCGGGACAGGGGGCTCCAATTCACCCCTCCACTTT.

This clonotype showed up just a few times. The chain carries TRBV12-3 or TRBV12-4 and TRBJ2-5; 7 positions match TRBD1. Trimming removed 5 bases from V and 2 bases from J; junction bases left unmatched: 11. The length of the CDR3 is 16 residues. CDR3 in DNA: TGTGCCAGCAGTCTATGGCAGGGGACAGAACAAGAGACCCAGTACTTC. Encoded protein: CASSLWQGTEQETQYF.

The table lists this clonotype with a few counts. J is TRBJ2-1 and V is TRBV20-1, with 7 bases fitting TRBD2. The CDR3 is 15 residues long. Germline CDR1 is DFQATT and CDR2 is SNEGSKA (reference sequence). Germline trimming cut 1 base from V and 0 bases from J; bases unmatched to any gene: 3. The CDR3 DNA follows: TGCAGTGCTAGAGGGGCGGGAGTCTCCTACAATGAGCAGTTCTTC. Translating it yields CSARGAGVSYNEQFF.

This clonotype was found a few times. The chain recombines TRBV29-1 with TRBJ2-1; 9 positions agree with TRBD2. Germline V gene lookup returns CDR1 SQVTM and CDR2 ANQGSEA. This CDR3 is 13 amino acids long. Germline trimming cut 5 bases from V and 2 bases from J; bases unmatched to any gene: 1. The CDR3 loop reads CSVRTSAYNEQFF. The CDR3 nucleotides are TGCAGCGTTCGGACTAGCGCCTACAATGAGCAGTTCTTC.

This clonotype showed up many times. The CDR3 here is CASSRLQTANYGYTF. The CDR3 DNA reads TGTGCCAGCAGCCGCCTCCAGACAGCTAACTATGGCTACACCTTC. The chain links TRBV12-3 or TRBV12-4 to TRBJ1-2; tentative D call: TRBD1 (5 bases). This CDR3 is built from 15 residues. Deletions cut 6 bases from V and 0 bases from J, with 14 bases between.

The genes are TRBV9 and TRBJ1-4; no reliable D call. The CDR3 totals 16 residues. Trimming left V 3 bases short and J 8 bases short, with 20 bases between. Germline lookup yields CDR1 SGDLS and CDR2 YYNGEE. The CDR3 DNA sequence: TGTGCCAGCAGCGGGGAAAACGGCGGTCATGGGGAAAAACTGTTTTTT. Translating gives CASSGENGGHGEKLFF.